Each of the 2 T cell receptor beta chains below was sequenced from the same sample in a study of CD8 T cells in ankylosing spondylitis (dated by TCRdb to about 2017). Study-wide conclusions, independent of this receptor: A TCR beta motif made up of several highly homologous amino acid variants appeared to be characteristic of blood from ankylosing spondylitis patients.

Libraries came from 5' RACE. The instrument was an Illumina HiSeq 2500. TCRdb reprocessed the public reads (quality trimming at Q25 with fastp, clone calling with MiXCR) and kept in-frame beta chains. Every CDR3 protein is listed once, alongside the most common genes and DNA of its rows. Across this sample there are over 600,000 distinct CDR3 sequences, with 19% seen only once. In total, the top ten clones hold around a fifth of the sample. No antigen has been identified for these receptors. Sequencing was performed on blood, either unsorted or a sorted T cell fraction (not recorded which). These receptors originate from a male donor with ankylosing spondylitis.

The rearrangement uses TRBV20-1 and TRBJ2-5; 11 positions agree with TRBD2. Germline V lookup: CDR1 DFQATT, CDR2 SNEGSKA (reference sequence). Losses at the gene ends were 2 bases for V and 5 bases for J; bases not matched to a gene: 7. The CDR3 is 15 residues long. The CDR3 region is CSARSISSGGETQYF. The CDR3 region has the DNA TGCAGTGCTAGAAGCATCTCTAGCGGGGGGGAGACCCAGTACTTC.

This rearrangement joins TRBV15 to TRBJ1-4; TRBD1 is a possible D gene (5 bases). Per the germline V gene, CDR1 is LNHNV and CDR2 is YYDKDF (reference sequence). CDR3 length equals 14 residues. The V and J ends lost 5 bases and 4 bases respectively, with 11 bases between them. CDR3 region: CATSSRVGNEKLFF. The CDR3, as DNA: TGTGCCACCAGCTCCAGGGTCGGTAATGAAAAACTGTTTTTT.